The 24 T cell receptor beta chains below come from one sample, sequenced in a study of blood T cell repertoires in COVID-19. This table comes from immunoSEQ multiplex PCR, and its TCRdb copy is limited to in-frame clones, with some not included. The sample holds fewer than 120,000 clones, around 90% seen once. The sample was peripheral blood. The source is a woman aged 45-59 years with acute or convalescent COVID-19.

The rearrangement joins TRBV6-5 to TRBJ2-4; weak D call: TRBD1 (6 bases). The CDR3 extends over 15 amino acids. Germline CDR1 reads MNHEY; CDR2 reads SVGAGI. V was shortened by 5 bases and J by 7 bases, with 18 bases between the two germline ends. The CDR3 protein is CASSILTQGGNIQYF. In DNA form, the CDR3 reads TGTGCCAGCAGTATTCTCACACAGGGTGGGAACATTCAGTACTTC.

The CDR3 is CASSIEAGVPNEQFF. For the CDR3, the DNA is TGTGCCAGTAGTATCGAAGCGGGAGTTCCTAATGAGCAGTTCTTC. V gene TRBV19 combines with J gene TRBJ2-1; 8 bases line up with TRBD2. The V gene end was trimmed by 3 bases and the J gene end by 7 bases; junction bases not matched to a gene: 8. This CDR3 contains 15 residues. Germline V gene sequence: CDR1 LNHDA, CDR2 SQIVND (reference sequence).

The chain carries TRBV28 and TRBJ2-1; weak D call: TRBD1 (6 bases). The germline V and J ends were trimmed by 6 bases and 2 bases, with 29 bases remaining between them. Germline lookup yields CDR1 MDHEN and CDR2 SYDVKM. CDR3 length: 20 amino acids. For the CDR3, the DNA is TGTGCCAGCAGGCAAAAAACCAAAATTCCCGGACAGACAGCCTACAATGAGCAGTTCTTC. It is translated as CASRQKTKIPGQTAYNEQFF.

This sequence joins TRBV6-2 or TRBV6-3 and TRBJ2-5, with TRBD1 matching over 9 bases. The germline gives CDR1 MNHEY, CDR2 SVGEGT. Trimming removed 4 bases from V and 5 bases from J; junction bases left unmatched: 8. The CDR3 spans 15 residues. This CDR3 is CASSLTGTGYETQYF. CDR3 in DNA: TGTGCCAGCAGTTTGACCGGGACAGGGTACGAGACCCAGTACTTC.

The rearrangement links TRBV6-6 to TRBJ1-3; the match to TRBD1 covers 7 bases. The CDR3 contains 13 residues. Germline V lookup: CDR1 MNHNY, CDR2 SVGAGI (reference sequence). The ends lost 10 bases at V and 4 bases at J; junction bases unmatched: 7. The CDR3 loop reads CATRQGSGNTIYF. For the CDR3, the DNA is TGTGCCACAAGACAGGGATCAGGAAACACCATATATTTT.

The V gene is TRBV21-1, the J gene TRBJ2-7; no check of the table's D call, TRBD1, against the DNA was made. TRBV21-1 is marked as a pseudogene. The CDR3 extends over 17 amino acids. CDR3 nucleotides: TGTGCCAGCAGCAAAAAGTTGGCGGGACAGGGGGCCTACGAGCAGTACTTC. It yields the protein CASSKKLAGQGAYEQYF.

The gene calls are TRBV11-2 and TRBJ2-7; 14 bases match TRBD2. With V trimmed by 5 bases and J by 4 bases, 4 bases remained unmatched. Germline loops: CDR1 SGHAT, CDR2 FQNNGV. The CDR3 contains 15 residues. As DNA, the CDR3 is TGTGCCAGCAGCCGAAGACTAGCGGGAGGGTACGAGCAGTACTTC. It encodes CASSRRLAGGYEQYF.

The chain employs TRBV9 and TRBJ2-3; TRBD2 matches 9 bases. After removal of 0 bases from V and 1 base from J, the junction contained 12 bases not matched to a gene. The CDR3 has 19 amino acids. Germline values: CDR1 SGDLS, CDR2 YYNGEE. CDR3 region: CASSVATRTRLAGTDTQYF. CDR3 nucleotide sequence: TGTGCCAGCAGCGTAGCTACCAGGACCCGACTAGCGGGCACAGATACGCAGTATTTT.

The J gene is TRBJ2-1, the V gene TRBV5-4; TRBD2 aligns across 14 bases. Germline CDR1 SGHNT, CDR2 YYREEE (reference sequence). Unmatched junction bases numbered 11, after V lost 3 bases and J lost 6 bases. CDR3 size: 18 residues. The DNA for the CDR3 is TGTGCCAGCAGCTCAACAAGACTAGCGGGAGGGCAACGCAATGAGCAGTTCTTC. Translation gives CASSSTRLAGGQRNEQFF. Full variable domain (missing parts from reference TRBV5-4 and TRBJ2-1): ETGVTQSPTHLIKTRGQQVTLRCSSQSGHNTVSWYQQALGQGPQFIFQYYREEENGRGNFPPRFSGLQFPNYSSELNVNALELDDSALYLCASSSTRLAGGQRNEQFFGPGTRLTVL.

The chain is built from TRBV24-1 and TRBJ2-1; tentative D call: TRBD2 (7 bases). Germline values: CDR1 KGHDR, CDR2 SFDVKD. Trimming removed 4 bases from V and 6 bases from J, with 27 bases in between. The CDR3 sequence is 19 residues long. Here the CDR3 DNA reads TGTGCCACCAGTGACCGTGGGGGGCTTGGGAGCGGGAAATTCAATGAGCAGTTCTTC. Encoded protein: CATSDRGGLGSGKFNEQFF.

The rearrangement links TRBV5-4 to TRBJ2-3, with 14 bases aligning to TRBD2. Looked up from germline, CDR1 is SGHNT and CDR2 is YYREEE (reference sequence). Unmatched junction bases numbered 7, after V lost 4 bases and J lost 6 bases. The CDR3 is 16 residues long. Here the CDR3 DNA reads TGTGCCAGCAGCCTGGGACTAGCGGGAGTCTCGGATACGCAGTATTTT. This gives the protein CASSLGLAGVSDTQYF. The full variable domain, in which reference TRBV5-4 and TRBJ2-3 provide the parts outside the CDR3, is ETGVTQSPTHLIKTRGQQVTLRCSSQSGHNTVSWYQQALGQGPQFIFQYYREEENGRGNFPPRFSGLQFPNYSSELNVNALELDDSALYLCASSLGLAGVSDTQYFGPGTRLTVL.

The chain links TRBV6-6 to TRBJ2-2, with 10 bases identical to TRBD1. CDR1 and CDR2 (germline): MNHNY, SVGAGI (reference sequence). V gave up 5 bases and J gave up 2 bases; unmatched junction bases: 11. This CDR3 spans 18 amino acids. CDR3 in amino acids: CASSPTPGQGRNTGELFF. CDR3 sequence (DNA): TGTGCCAGCAGTCCAACCCCGGGACAGGGGAGAAACACCGGGGAGCTGTTTTTT.

J is TRBJ2-7 and V is TRBV15, with a tentative D call TRBD2 (6 bases). V was pared by 0 bases and J by 7 bases, with 16 bases between. Germline-derived CDR1 and CDR2 are LNHNV and YYDKDF (reference sequence). The CDR3 covers 15 residues. The CDR3, as DNA: TGTGCCACCAGCAGAGATGCTATCACCGCGGGGGAGCAGTACTTC. It encodes CATSRDAITAGEQYF. Full variable domain (missing parts from reference TRBV15 and TRBJ2-7): DAMVIQNPRYQVTQFGKPVTLSCSQTLNHNVMYWYQQKSSQAPKLLFHYYDKDFNNEADTPDNFQSRRPNTSFCFLDIRSPGLGDTAMYLCATSRDAITAGEQYFGPGTRLTVT.

This clone was counted once. The chain carries TRBV7-2 and TRBJ2-1; D may be TRBD2 (6 bases). Between the trimmed V and J ends, which lost 3 bases and 2 bases, there was a span of 11 bases. The CDR3 consists of 15 residues. Germline V gene sequence: CDR1 SGHTA, CDR2 FQGNSA. The CDR3 DNA reads as TGTGCCAGCAGCTTTAGGGGAGGCACCTACAATGAGCAGTTCTTC. Translated, it gives CASSFRGGTYNEQFF.

V and J are TRBV7-2 and TRBJ2-1; 11 bases are shared with TRBD1. Germline V gene lookup returns CDR1 SGHTA and CDR2 FQGNSA. V trimming: 4 bases; J trimming: 5 bases; junction bases outside the gene matches: 4. The CDR3 runs to 15 residues. The CDR3 bases are TGTGCCAGCAGCTACCGGACAGGGGGCAACAATGAGCAGTTCTTC. Encoded protein: CASSYRTGGNNEQFF.

The rearrangement joins TRBV7-9 to TRBJ1-1; 8 nucleotides align to TRBD1. Germline values: CDR1 SEHNR, CDR2 FQNEAQ (reference sequence). The V and J ends lost 3 bases and 11 bases, in that order; junction bases with no gene match: 8. The CDR3 loop spans 13 amino acids. Here the CDR3 reads CASSFGQGRDAFF. As DNA, the CDR3 is TGTGCCAGCAGCTTTGGACAGGGCCGCGATGCTTTCTTT. The full variable domain, in which reference TRBV7-9 and TRBJ1-1 provide the parts outside the CDR3, is DTGVSQNPRHKITKRGQNVTFRCDPISEHNRLYWYRQTLGQGPEFLTYFQNEAQLEKSRLLSDRFSAERPKGSFSTLEIQRTEQGDSAMYLCASSFGQGRDAFFGQGTRLTVV.

The chain combines TRBV18 with TRBJ2-7; possibly TRBD2 for D (6 bases). The germline V gene encodes CDR1 KGHSH and CDR2 LQKENI. This CDR3 is built from 16 residues. Between the trimmed V and J ends, which lost 0 bases and 6 bases, there was a span of 18 bases. CDR3 nucleotides: TGTGCCAGCTCACCACCTCTCGGCGGGACGGGGTCCGAGCAGTACTTC. Residues: CASSPPLGGTGSEQYF.

The rearrangement uses TRBV4-1 and TRBJ2-7; D unresolved. The V gene lost 0 bases and the J gene lost 4 bases, with 7 bases spanning the gap. The CDR3 has 13 residues. Germline V CDR1 and CDR2: MGHRA, YSYEKL. The CDR3 reads CASSQDPRYEQYF. The CDR3, as DNA: TGCGCCAGCAGCCAAGATCCGAGGTACGAGCAGTACTTC.

V usage is TRBV3-1 (or the pseudogene TRBV3-2) and J usage is TRBJ2-6; perhaps TRBD2 as D (5 bases). Germline lookup yields CDR1 LGHDT and CDR2 YNNKEL (reference sequence). The CDR3 covers 15 residues. Trimming took off 4 bases at V and 0 bases at J, with 7 bases between the two ends. CDR3 amino acids: CASSLTSSGANVLTF. CDR3 sequence (DNA): TGTGCCAGCAGCCTAACTAGCTCTGGGGCCAACGTCCTGACTTTC.

The chain carries TRBV6-5 and TRBJ2-1; 9 bases match TRBD1. The V gene end was trimmed by 6 bases and the J gene end by 3 bases; junction bases not matched to a gene: 6. The CDR3 length is 15 residues. Germline V gives CDR1 MNHEY, CDR2 SVGAGI. CDR3 amino acids: CASSRGQGHYNEQFF. As DNA, the CDR3 is TGTGCCAGCAGCCGTGGACAGGGGCACTACAATGAGCAGTTCTTC.

V usage is TRBV18 and J usage is TRBJ1-1; perhaps TRBD1 as D (6 bases). V lost 5 bases, J lost 3 bases, and 13 bases lay in between. The germline V gene has CDR1 KGHSH and CDR2 LQKENI. The CDR3 contains 14 residues. CDR3 nucleotides: TGTGCCAGCTCAGCCGGACAGACTTACACTGAAGCTTTCTTT. This sequence encodes CASSAGQTYTEAFF. Based on the CDR3 plus reference TRBV18 and TRBJ1-1, the full variable domain is NAGVMQNPRHLVRRRGQEARLRCSPMKGHSHVYWYRQLPEEGLKFMVYLQKENIIDESGMPKERFSAEFPKEGPSILRIQQVVRGDSAAYFCASSAGQTYTEAFFGQGTRLTVV.

The genes are TRBV14 and TRBJ2-7, with D maybe TRBD2 (5 bases). CDR1 is SGHDN, CDR2 FVKESK, per germline. The CDR3 is made up of 13 amino acids. V shed 0 bases and J shed 9 bases, with 12 bases lying between them. The DNA of the CDR3 is TGTGCCAGCAGCCAAGATCTGGCCGCGGGGCAGTACTTC. This codes for CASSQDLAAGQYF.

V is TRBV5-1 and J is TRBJ2-3, with D unclear. The CDR3 extends over 17 amino acids. The germline gives CDR1 SGHRS, CDR2 YFSETQ. The germline V and J ends were trimmed by 4 bases and 1 base, with 19 bases remaining between them. CDR3 DNA: TGCGCCAGCAGCGTCCAAAATAGTATCCGTGGCACAGATACGCAGTATTTT. This codes for CASSVQNSIRGTDTQYF. Drawing the rest from reference TRBV5-1 and TRBJ2-3, the complete variable domain is KAGVTQTPRYLIKTRGQQVTLSCSPISGHRSVSWYQQTPGQGLQFLFEYFSETQRNKGNFPGRFSGRQFSNSRSEMNVSTLELGDSALYLCASSVQNSIRGTDTQYFGPGTRLTVL.

This clone turned up a few times. The chain combines TRBV12-3 or TRBV12-4 with TRBJ1-5; perhaps TRBD1 as D (6 bases). V was cut by 7 bases and J by 4 bases, with 8 bases left in between. The CDR3 totals 12 residues. This CDR3 reads CASTRGNQPQHF. The CDR3 DNA reads TGTGCCAGCACGAGGGGGAATCAGCCCCAGCATTTT.